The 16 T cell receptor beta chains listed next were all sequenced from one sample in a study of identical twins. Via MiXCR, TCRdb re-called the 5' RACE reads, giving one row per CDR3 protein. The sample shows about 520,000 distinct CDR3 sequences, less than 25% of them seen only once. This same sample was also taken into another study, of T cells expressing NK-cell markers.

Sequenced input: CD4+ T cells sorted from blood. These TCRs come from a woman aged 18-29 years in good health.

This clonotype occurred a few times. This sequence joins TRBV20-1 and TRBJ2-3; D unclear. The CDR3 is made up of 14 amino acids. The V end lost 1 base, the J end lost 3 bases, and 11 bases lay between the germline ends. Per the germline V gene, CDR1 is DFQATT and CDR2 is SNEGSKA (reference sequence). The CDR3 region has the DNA TGCAGTGCTAGAGGAGTAAGTGCGACAGATACGCAGTATTTT. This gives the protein CSARGVSATDTQYF.

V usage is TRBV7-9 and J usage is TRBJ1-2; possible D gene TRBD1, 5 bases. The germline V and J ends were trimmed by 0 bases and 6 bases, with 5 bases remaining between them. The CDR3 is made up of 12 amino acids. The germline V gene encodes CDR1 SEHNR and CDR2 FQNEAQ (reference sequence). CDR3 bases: TGTGCCAGCAGCTTAGCCAGGGATGGCTACACCTTC. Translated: CASSLARDGYTF.

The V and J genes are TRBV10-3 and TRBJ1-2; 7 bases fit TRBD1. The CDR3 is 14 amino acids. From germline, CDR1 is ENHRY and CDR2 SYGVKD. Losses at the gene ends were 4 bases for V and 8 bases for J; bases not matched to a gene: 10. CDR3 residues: CAISGGDSTSGYTF. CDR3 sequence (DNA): TGTGCCATCAGTGGAGGGGACAGTACGTCAGGCTACACCTTC.

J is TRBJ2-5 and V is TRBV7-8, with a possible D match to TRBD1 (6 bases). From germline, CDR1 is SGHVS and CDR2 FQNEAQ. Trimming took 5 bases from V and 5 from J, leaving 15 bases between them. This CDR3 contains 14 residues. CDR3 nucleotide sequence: TGTGCCAGCAGCGGAAGAGGGGGAGTGGAGACCCAGTACTTC. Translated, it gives CASSGRGGVETQYF.

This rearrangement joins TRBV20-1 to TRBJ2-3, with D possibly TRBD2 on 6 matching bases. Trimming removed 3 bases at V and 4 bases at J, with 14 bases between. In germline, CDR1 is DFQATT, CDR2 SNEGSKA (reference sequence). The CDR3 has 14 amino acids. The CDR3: CSASAGMGSDTQYF. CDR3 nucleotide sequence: TGCAGTGCTAGCGCGGGGATGGGTTCAGATACGCAGTATTTT.

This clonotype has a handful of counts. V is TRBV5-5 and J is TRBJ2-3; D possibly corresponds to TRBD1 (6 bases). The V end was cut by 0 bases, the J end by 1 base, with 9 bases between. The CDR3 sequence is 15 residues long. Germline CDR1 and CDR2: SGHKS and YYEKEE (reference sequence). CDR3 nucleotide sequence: TGTGCCAGCAGCTTGGACAGGGTCGGCACAGATACGCAGTATTTT. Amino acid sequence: CASSLDRVGTDTQYF.

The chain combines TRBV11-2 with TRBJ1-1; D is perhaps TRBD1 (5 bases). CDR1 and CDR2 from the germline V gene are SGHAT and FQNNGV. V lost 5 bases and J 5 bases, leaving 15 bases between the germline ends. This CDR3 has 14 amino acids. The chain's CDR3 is CASSVQGWGTEAFF. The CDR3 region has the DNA TGTGCCAGCAGCGTTCAGGGATGGGGGACTGAAGCTTTCTTT. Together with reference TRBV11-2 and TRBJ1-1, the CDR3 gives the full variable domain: EAGVAQSPRYKIIEKRQSVAFWCNPISGHATLYWYQQILGQGPKLLIQFQNNGVVDDSQLPKDRFSAERLKGVDSTLKIQPAKLEDSAVYLCASSVQGWGTEAFFGQGTRLTVV.

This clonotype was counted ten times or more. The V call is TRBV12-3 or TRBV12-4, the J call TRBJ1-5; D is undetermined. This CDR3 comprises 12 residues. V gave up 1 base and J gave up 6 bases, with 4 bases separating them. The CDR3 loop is CASSLEGQPQHF. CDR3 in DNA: TGTGCCAGCAGTTTAGAGGGTCAGCCCCAGCATTTT.

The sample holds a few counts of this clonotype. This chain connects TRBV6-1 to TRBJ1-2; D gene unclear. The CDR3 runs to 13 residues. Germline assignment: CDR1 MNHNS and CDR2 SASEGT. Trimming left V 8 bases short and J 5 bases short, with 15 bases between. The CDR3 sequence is CASLAGNGYGYTF. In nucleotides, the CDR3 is TGTGCCAGCTTGGCGGGGAATGGGTATGGCTACACCTTC.

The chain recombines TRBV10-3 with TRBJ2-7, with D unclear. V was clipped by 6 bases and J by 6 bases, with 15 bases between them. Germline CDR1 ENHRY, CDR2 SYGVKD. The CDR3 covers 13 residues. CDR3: CAISKLGLGEQYF. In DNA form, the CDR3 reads TGTGCCATCAGCAAGTTGGGTCTGGGCGAGCAGTACTTC.

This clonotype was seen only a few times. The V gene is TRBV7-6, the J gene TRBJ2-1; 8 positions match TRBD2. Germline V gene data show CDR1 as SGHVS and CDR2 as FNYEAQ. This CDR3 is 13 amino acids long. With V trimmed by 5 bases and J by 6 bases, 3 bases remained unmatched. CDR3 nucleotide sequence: TGTGCCAGCAGCCCGAGCGGGGGCAATGAGCAGTTCTTC. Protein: CASSPSGGNEQFF.

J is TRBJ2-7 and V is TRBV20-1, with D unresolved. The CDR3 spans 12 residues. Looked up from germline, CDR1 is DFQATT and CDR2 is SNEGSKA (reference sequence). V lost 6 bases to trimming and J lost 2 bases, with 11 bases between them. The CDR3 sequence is CSAWVSTYEQYF. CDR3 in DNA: TGCAGTGCATGGGTATCCACCTACGAGCAGTACTTC.

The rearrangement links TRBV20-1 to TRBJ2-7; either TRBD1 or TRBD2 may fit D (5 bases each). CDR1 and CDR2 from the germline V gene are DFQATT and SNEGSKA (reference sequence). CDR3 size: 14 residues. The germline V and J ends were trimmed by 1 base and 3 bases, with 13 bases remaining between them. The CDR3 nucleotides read TGCAGTGCTAGAGCCCCGGGGCGAGACTACGAGCAGTACTTC. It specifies CSARAPGRDYEQYF.

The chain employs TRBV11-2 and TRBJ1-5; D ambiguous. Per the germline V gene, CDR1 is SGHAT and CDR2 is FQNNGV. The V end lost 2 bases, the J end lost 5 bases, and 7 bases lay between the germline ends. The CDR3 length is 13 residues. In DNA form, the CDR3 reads TGTGCCAGCAGCTTAATCCCGGATCAGCCCCAGCATTTT. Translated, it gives CASSLIPDQPQHF.

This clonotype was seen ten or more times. As DNA, the CDR3 is TGCGCCAGCAGCTTGCGGGAGTACGACAATGAGCAGTTCTTC. Protein product: CASSLREYDNEQFF. The chain links TRBV5-1 to TRBJ2-1, with a weak D call TRBD2 (6 bases). V lost 1 base and J 5 bases, leaving 10 bases between the germline ends. The CDR3 sequence is 14 residues long. CDR1 is SGHRS, CDR2 YFSETQ, per germline.

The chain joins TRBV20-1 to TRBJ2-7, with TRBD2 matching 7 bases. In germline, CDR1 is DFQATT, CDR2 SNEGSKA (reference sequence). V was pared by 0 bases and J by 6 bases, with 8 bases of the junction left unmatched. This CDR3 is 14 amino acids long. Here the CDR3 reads CSARDPRGKSEQYF. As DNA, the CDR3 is TGCAGTGCTAGAGATCCGCGGGGGAAGAGCGAGCAGTACTTC.